The 8 T cell receptor beta chains listed next were all sequenced from one sample in a study of blood T cell repertoires in COVID-19. The assay was immunoSEQ multiplex PCR, and TCRdb's table has in-frame clones only and misses some. The sample contains about 250,000 clones, approximately 84% of which appear only once. Sequencing was performed on PBMCs or T cells enriched from blood (not recorded which). The receptors come from a man aged 35-49 years who had recovered from COVID-19.

The V gene is TRBV2, the J gene TRBJ2-7; 8 bases line up with TRBD2. There are 15 residues in the CDR3. CDR1 SNHLY and CDR2 FYNNEI come from the germline V gene. The trim removed 3 bases at V and 6 bases at J, leaving 10 bases unmatched. The CDR3 DNA is TGTGCCAGCAGTGATTTTAGCGGGATTGTCACCGAGCAGTACTTC. It yields the protein CASSDFSGIVTEQYF.

The chain has TRBV27 and TRBJ2-2, with TRBD2 matching 10 bases. Germline values: CDR1 MNHEY, CDR2 SMNVEV (reference sequence). With V trimmed by 0 bases and J by 3 bases, 1 base remained unmatched. This CDR3 is built from 16 residues. CDR3 in DNA: TGTGCCAGCAGTTTATCAGCGGGAGGGGACACCGGGGAGCTGTTTTTT. Protein product: CASSLSAGGDTGELFF.

The chain joins TRBV4-2 to TRBJ2-4, with 8 bases that match TRBD2. This CDR3 contains 18 residues. Looked up from germline, CDR1 is LGHNA and CDR2 is YNFKEQ. Losses at the gene ends were 0 bases for V and 5 bases for J; bases not matched to a gene: 12. DNA of the CDR3: TGTGCCAGCAGCCAAGAAAAGCGGGGGACCAGTCGGCAAAACATTCAGTACTTC. This codes for CASSQEKRGTSRQNIQYF.

The chain recombines TRBV7-2 with TRBJ1-1, with D maybe TRBD1 (5 bases). The CDR3 runs 13 residues. Trimming removed 10 bases at V and 4 bases at J, with 16 bases between. Germline CDR1 SGHTA, CDR2 FQGNSA. CDR3 sequence: CATTPGYLTEAFF. As DNA, the CDR3 is TGTGCCACCACGCCAGGGTATCTCACTGAAGCTTTCTTT.

The chain combines TRBV30 with TRBJ2-7; 7 bases are a match to TRBD2. This CDR3 comprises 12 residues. Unmatched junction bases numbered 8, after V lost 1 base and J lost 11 bases. Germline values: CDR1 GTSNPN, CDR2 SVGIG (reference sequence). CDR3 region: CAWSGVAGGEYF. CDR3 nucleotides: TGTGCCTGGAGTGGAGTAGCGGGTGGCGAGTACTTC.

The sample holds a few counts of this clone. The rearrangement links TRBV3-1 (or the pseudogene TRBV3-2) to TRBJ1-6, with D possibly matching TRBD1 (5 bases). CDR3 length equals 18 residues. Germline V CDR1 and CDR2: LGHDT, YNNKEL (reference sequence). V was shortened by 0 bases and J by 7 bases, with 19 bases between the two germline ends. In nucleotides, the CDR3 is TGTGCCAGCAGCCAAGATTCGGCCAGGGTTTGCTCGAATTCACCCCTCCACTTT. Translation: CASSQDSARVCSNSPLHF.

V gene TRBV5-4 combines with J gene TRBJ2-1, with TRBD2 matching 8 bases. Germline loops: CDR1 SGHNT, CDR2 YYREEE (reference sequence). V lost 1 base to trimming and J lost 4 bases; unmatched junction nucleotides: 4. The CDR3 is made up of 15 amino acids. CDR3 protein: CASSLPGGGYNEQFF. For the CDR3, the DNA is TGTGCCAGCAGCTTGCCGGGAGGGGGGTACAATGAGCAGTTCTTC.

This clone was found many times. This chain links TRBV7-9 with TRBJ1-1, with D perhaps TRBD1 (5 bases). Germline CDR1 and CDR2: SEHNR and FQNEAQ (reference sequence). The germline V and J ends were trimmed by 3 bases and 0 bases, with 23 bases remaining between them. This CDR3 spans 19 amino acids. CDR3 amino acids: CASSFGARGLDLMNTEAFF. The CDR3 DNA follows: TGTGCCAGCAGCTTTGGGGCGCGCGGTCTCGATCTAATGAACACTGAAGCTTTCTTT. The entire variable domain, with the rest obtained from reference TRBV7-9 and TRBJ1-1, is as follows: DTGVSQNPRHKITKRGQNVTFRCDPISEHNRLYWYRQTLGQGPEFLTYFQNEAQLEKSRLLSDRFSAERPKGSFSTLEIQRTEQGDSAMYLCASSFGARGLDLMNTEAFFGQGTRLTVV.